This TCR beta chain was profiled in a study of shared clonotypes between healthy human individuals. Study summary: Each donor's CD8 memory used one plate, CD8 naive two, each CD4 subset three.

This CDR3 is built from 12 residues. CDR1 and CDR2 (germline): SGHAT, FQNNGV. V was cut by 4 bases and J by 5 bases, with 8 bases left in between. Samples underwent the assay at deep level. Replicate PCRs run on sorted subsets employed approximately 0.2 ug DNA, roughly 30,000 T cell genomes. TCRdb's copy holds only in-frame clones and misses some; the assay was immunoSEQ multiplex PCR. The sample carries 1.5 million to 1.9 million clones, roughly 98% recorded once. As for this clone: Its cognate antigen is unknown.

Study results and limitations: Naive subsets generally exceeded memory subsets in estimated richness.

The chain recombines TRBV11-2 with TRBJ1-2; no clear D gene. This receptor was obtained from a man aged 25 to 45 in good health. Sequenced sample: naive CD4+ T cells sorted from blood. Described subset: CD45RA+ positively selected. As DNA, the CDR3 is TGTGCCAGCAGCTCGGTCGGGTATGGCTACACCTTC. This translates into CASSSVGYGYTF.